This T cell receptor beta chain stems from a study of shared clonotypes between healthy human individuals. The method was immunoSEQ multiplex PCR; TCRdb's version includes in-frame clones alone and lacks a portion of them. The sample yields some 900,000 clones, approximately 80% seen once. CDR1 is KGHSH and CDR2 is LQKENI in the germline V gene. V lost 5 bases to trimming and J lost 5 bases, with 30 bases between them. This CDR3 is built from 20 residues. Source material: memory CD4+ T cells sorted from blood. Stated subset: CD45RA-negative fraction. The receptor's source is a young man in good health. V is TRBV18 and J is TRBJ1-4, with D perhaps matching TRBD1 (6 bases). In DNA, the CDR3 is TGTGCCAGCTCATCAAGGGGAGAAGGACAGTTTGTGCGCGGGAATGAAAAACTGTTTTTT. Translated: CASSSRGEGQFVRGNEKLFF. The whole variable domain, filled in from reference TRBV18 and TRBJ1-4, reads NAGVMQNPRHLVRRRGQEARLRCSPMKGHSHVYWYRQLPEEGLKFMVYLQKENIIDESGMPKERFSAEFPKEGPSILRIQQVVRGDSAAYFCASSSRGEGQFVRGNEKLFFGSGTQLSVL.